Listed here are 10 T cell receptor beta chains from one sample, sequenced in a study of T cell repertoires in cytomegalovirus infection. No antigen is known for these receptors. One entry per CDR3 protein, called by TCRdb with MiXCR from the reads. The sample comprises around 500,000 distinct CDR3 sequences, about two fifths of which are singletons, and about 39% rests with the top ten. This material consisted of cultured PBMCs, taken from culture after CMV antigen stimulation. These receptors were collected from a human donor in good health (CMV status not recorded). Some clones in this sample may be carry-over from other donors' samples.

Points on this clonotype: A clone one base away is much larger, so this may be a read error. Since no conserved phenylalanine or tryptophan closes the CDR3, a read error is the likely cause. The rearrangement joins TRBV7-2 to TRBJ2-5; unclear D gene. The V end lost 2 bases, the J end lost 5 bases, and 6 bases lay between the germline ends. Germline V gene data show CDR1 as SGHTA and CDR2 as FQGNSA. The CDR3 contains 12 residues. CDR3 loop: CASSLSTETQYL. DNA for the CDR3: TGTGCCAGCAGCTTATCCACTGAGACCCAGTACCTC.

The CDR3 nucleotides read TGCAGTGCTACACCTGACAGAATATACGAGCAGTACTTC. Residues: CSATPDRIYEQYF. The chain uses TRBV20-1 and TRBJ2-7; D perhaps matches TRBD1 (5 bases). Trimming removed 4 bases at V and 4 bases at J, with 14 bases between. CDR1 DFQATT and CDR2 SNEGSKA come from the germline V gene (reference sequence). This CDR3 is built from 13 residues.

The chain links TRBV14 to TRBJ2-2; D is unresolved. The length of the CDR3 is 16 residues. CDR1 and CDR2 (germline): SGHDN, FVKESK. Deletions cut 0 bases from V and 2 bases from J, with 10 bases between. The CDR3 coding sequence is TGTGCCAGCAGCCAAGAAGAGAGTAGAAACACCGGGGAGCTGTTTTTT. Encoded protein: CASSQEESRNTGELFF.

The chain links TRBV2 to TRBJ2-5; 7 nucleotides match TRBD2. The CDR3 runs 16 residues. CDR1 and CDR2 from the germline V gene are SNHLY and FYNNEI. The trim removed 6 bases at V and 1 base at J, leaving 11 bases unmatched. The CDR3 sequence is CASRVRRGNLQETQYF. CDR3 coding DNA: TGTGCCAGCAGGGTGCGGCGGGGGAACCTCCAAGAGACCCAGTACTTC.

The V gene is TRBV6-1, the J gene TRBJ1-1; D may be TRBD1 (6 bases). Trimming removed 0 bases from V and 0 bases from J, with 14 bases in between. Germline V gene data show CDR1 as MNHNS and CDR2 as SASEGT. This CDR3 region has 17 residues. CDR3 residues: CASSEALIRTVNTEAFF. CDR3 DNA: TGTGCCAGCAGTGAAGCGCTGATAAGGACAGTGAACACTGAAGCTTTCTTT.

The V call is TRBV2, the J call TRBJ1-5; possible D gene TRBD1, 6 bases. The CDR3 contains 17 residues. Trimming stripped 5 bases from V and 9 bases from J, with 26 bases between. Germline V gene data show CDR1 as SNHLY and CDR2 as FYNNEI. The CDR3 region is CASSSGTYSRALGPQHF. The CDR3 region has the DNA TGTGCCAGCAGTTCCGGGACATACTCGAGGGCTCTGGGGCCCCAGCATTTT.

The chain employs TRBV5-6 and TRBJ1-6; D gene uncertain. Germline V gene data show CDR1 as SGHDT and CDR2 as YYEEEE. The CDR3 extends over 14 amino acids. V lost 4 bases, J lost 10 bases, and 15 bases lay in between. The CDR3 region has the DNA TGTGCCAGCAGCCACCGCAGATTCGTCTCACCCCTCCACTTT. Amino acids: CASSHRRFVSPLHF.

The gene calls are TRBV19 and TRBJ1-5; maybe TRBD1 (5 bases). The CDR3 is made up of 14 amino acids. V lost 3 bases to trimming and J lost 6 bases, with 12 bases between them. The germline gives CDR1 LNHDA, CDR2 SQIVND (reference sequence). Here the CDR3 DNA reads TGTGCCAGTAGTATGGGGCAGGGTCCTCAGCCCCAGCATTTT. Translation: CASSMGQGPQPQHF.

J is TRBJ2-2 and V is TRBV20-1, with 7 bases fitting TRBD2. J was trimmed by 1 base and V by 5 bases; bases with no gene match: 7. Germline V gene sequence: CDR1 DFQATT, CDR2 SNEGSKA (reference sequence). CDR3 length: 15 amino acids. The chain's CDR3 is CSAQSGIRNTGELFF. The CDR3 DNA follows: TGCAGTGCTCAGAGCGGGATAAGGAACACCGGGGAGCTGTTTTTT.

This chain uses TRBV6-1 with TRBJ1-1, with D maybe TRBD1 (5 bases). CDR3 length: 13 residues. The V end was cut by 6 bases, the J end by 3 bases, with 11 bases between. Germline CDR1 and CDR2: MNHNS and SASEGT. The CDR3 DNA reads TGTGCCAGCAGCACCTGGGGCCACACTGAAGCTTTCTTT. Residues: CASSTWGHTEAFF.